This T cell receptor (beta chain) derives from a study of cytomegalovirus exposure and HLA in healthy donors. The PCR employed 60 Vbeta primers together with 13 Jbeta primers. Some clones are missing from TCRdb's copy, which holds only in-frame ones; the method was immunoSEQ multiplex PCR. The sample shows about 190,000 clones, less than 85% of them seen only once. Germline CDR1 reads SGDLS; CDR2 reads YYNGEE. V gave up 0 bases and J gave up 5 bases, with 4 bases separating them. The CDR3 covers 12 residues. This clonotype was obtained from a man aged 25 to 45 in good health and CMV-seropositive. Sequencing was carried out using PBMCs. The V call is TRBV9, the J call TRBJ2-3, with D unclear. Written as DNA, the CDR3 is TGTGCCAGCAGCGTAGCTGTAGATACGCAGTATTTT. Amino acid sequence: CASSVAVDTQYF.